This T cell receptor (beta chain) is from a study of regulatory T cells in long-lasting Graves disease. Study-level findings and limits: Favored gene segments in persistent disease were TRBV28, TRBJ1-2 and TRBJ2-5. Whereas new patients shared 950 to 1,000 public clonotypes, persistent patients shared more, at a few thousand. TCR diversity in persistent Graves' patients was below that of newly diagnosed ones.

Combining iRepertoire HTBI primers with Arm-PCR of CDR3 regions, the authors built TCR beta libraries. In the original processing: Across all samples, about 59 TRBV segments and 15 or so TRBJ segments were identified. TCRdb re-derived calls from the multiplex PCR reads in MiXCR, one entry per CDR3 protein. TCRdb, rather than the study authors, made the V and J calls. The profile shows over 350,000 distinct CDR3 sequences, less than 25% of them singletons. Deletions cut 5 bases from V and 7 bases from J, with 17 bases between. The CDR3 totals 14 residues. Germline CDR1 SGHTA, CDR2 FQGNSA. Time point of the sample: persistent/refractory GD, antithyroid drugs over 5 years with positive TRAb. Preparation of the TCR library used RNA extracted from PBMCs. This clonotype has just one count. What it recognizes is unknown.

This chain joins TRBV7-2 and TRBJ2-5; either TRBD1 or TRBD2 may fit D (6 bases each). The sequence was obtained from a female donor with Graves disease. Sequenced material: peripheral blood mononuclear cells (PBMCs), taken when the disease was refractory, from a patient treated with antithyroid drugs. For the CDR3, the DNA is TGTGCCAGCAGCGCTCAAGGGGGGACGGGGACCCAGTACTTC. This gives the protein CASSAQGGTGTQYF.